Each of the 28 T cell receptor beta chains below was sequenced from the same sample in a study of identifying expanded T cells in peripheral blood. TCRdb keeps only in-frame clones here, not all; method: immunoSEQ multiplex PCR. There are approximately 100,000 clones in the sample; approximately 90% occur only once, and over 15% lies in the top ten. Sequenced sample: blood. These receptors all stem from a person aged 18 to 69 in good health.

The V call is TRBV6-1, the J call TRBJ1-1, with D perhaps matching TRBD1 (5 bases). The CDR3 is 15 residues long. Germline CDR1 MNHNS, CDR2 SASEGT. The V gene lost 2 bases and the J gene lost 8 bases, with 18 bases spanning the gap. As DNA, the CDR3 is TGTGCCAGCAGTGAACAGGGCAGGTATTCCCCCGAAGCTTTCTTT. It yields the protein CASSEQGRYSPEAFF.

V and J are TRBV7-2 and TRBJ2-5; 9 bases are a match to TRBD1. The assigned J gene may be wrong: the sequence end matches TRBJ2-7 better. Germline assignment: CDR1 SGHTA and CDR2 FQGNSA. This CDR3 comprises 14 residues. CDR3 bases: TGTGCCAGCAGCTCGGGACAGGGCTACTACGAGCAGTACTTC. This encodes CASSSGQGYYEQYF.

Written as DNA, the CDR3 is TGTGCCAGCAGCTTGTTTCCAGTGAACACTGAAGCTTTCTTT. Translating it yields CASSLFPVNTEAFF. J is TRBJ1-1 and V is TRBV7-2; D unresolved. The V end was cut by 3 bases, the J end by 0 bases, with 8 bases between. The CDR3 runs to 14 residues. The germline CDR1 and CDR2 sequences are SGHTA and FQGNSA.

V and J are TRBV2 and TRBJ1-6; D may be TRBD1 (5 bases). Germline lookup yields CDR1 SNHLY and CDR2 FYNNEI. Trimming took off 10 bases at V and 6 bases at J, with 13 bases between the two ends. The CDR3 is 13 amino acids. DNA of the CDR3: TGTGCCATCACAGACAGTTTTAATTCACCCCTCCACTTT. This translates into CAITDSFNSPLHF.

The chain is built from TRBV9 and TRBJ1-1; 7 bases map to TRBD1. This CDR3 has 13 amino acids. Trimming cost V 0 bases and J 8 bases; bases outside gene matches: 4. Per the germline V gene, CDR1 is SGDLS and CDR2 is YYNGEE. CDR3 loop: CASSVGAGGEAFF. For the CDR3, the DNA is TGTGCCAGCAGCGTAGGAGCAGGGGGGGAAGCTTTCTTT.

Only a few counts were recorded for this clone. The chain recombines TRBV5-6 with TRBJ1-1, with D possibly being TRBD1 (5 bases). Germline V gives CDR1 SGHDT, CDR2 YYEEEE. With 3 bases removed from V and 6 bases from J, the gap between germline ends came to 18 bases. The CDR3 has 15 residues. The DNA of the CDR3 is TGTGCCAGCAGCTGGGGCGGGAGGCTTGGGGCTGAAGCTTTCTTT. It translates to CASSWGGRLGAEAFF.

The chain is built from TRBV5-8 and TRBJ2-5; no reliable D call. Trimming shortened V by 0 bases and J by 4 bases, and 7 bases separated the two germline ends. The CDR3 is made up of 13 amino acids. Per germline, CDR1 SGHTS and CDR2 YDEGEE. The CDR3 protein is CASSLVLGETQYF. CDR3 nucleotide sequence: TGTGCCAGCAGCTTGGTTTTGGGAGAGACCCAGTACTTC.

This sequence joins TRBV6-6 and TRBJ2-7, with D uncertain. Trimming pared 8 bases from V and 3 bases from J, leaving 8 bases between. The germline V gene encodes CDR1 MNHNY and CDR2 SVGAGI (reference sequence). The CDR3 length is 11 residues. The chain's CDR3 is CASRIDYEQYF. The CDR3 DNA follows: TGTGCCAGCCGAATAGACTACGAGCAGTACTTC.

V is TRBV9 and J is TRBJ2-3, with TRBD2 matching over 9 bases. Per germline, CDR1 SGDLS and CDR2 YYNGEE. This CDR3 region has 16 residues. The V gene end was trimmed by 3 bases and the J gene end by 4 bases; junction bases not matched to a gene: 9. The CDR3 here is CASSGNSGGSSDTQYF. The CDR3 DNA is TGTGCCAGCAGCGGAAATAGCGGGGGCTCATCAGATACGCAGTATTTT.

The gene calls are TRBV5-6 and TRBJ1-5; no definite D call. Trimming cost V 5 bases and J 0 bases, with 9 bases left between them. The length of the CDR3 is 14 residues. The germline CDR1 and CDR2 sequences are SGHDT and YYEEEE. CDR3 sequence (DNA): TGTGCCAGCAGTCCGCAGAATAGCAATCAGCCCCAGCATTTT. It encodes CASSPQNSNQPQHF.

The CDR3 reads CASSLGSFTTSLAYEQYF. The CDR3 DNA sequence: TGTGCCAGCAGCTTGGGCTCCTTCACGACCTCTTTAGCCTACGAGCAGTACTTC. The chain carries TRBV5-5 and TRBJ2-7; D not certain. V shed 0 bases and J shed 2 bases, with 21 bases lying between them. Germline CDR1 is SGHKS and CDR2 is YYEKEE (reference sequence). This CDR3 has 18 amino acids.

This rearrangement joins TRBV7-2 to TRBJ2-7, with D perhaps TRBD1 or TRBD2 (5 bases each). The germline CDR1 and CDR2 sequences are SGHTA and FQGNSA. CDR3 length: 14 amino acids. Trimming stripped 5 bases from V and 4 bases from J, with 15 bases between. CDR3 protein: CASSPRGGGYEQYF. CDR3 DNA sequence: TGTGCCAGCAGCCCCCGGGGTGGGGGTTACGAGCAGTACTTC.

V and J are TRBV19 and TRBJ2-3, with D hard to call. Germline V lookup: CDR1 LNHDA, CDR2 SQIVND (reference sequence). CDR3 length: 13 amino acids. Trimming removed 7 bases at V and 3 bases at J, with 11 bases between. This chain's CDR3 is CASTPPGTDTQYF. The CDR3 bases are TGTGCCAGTACACCCCCCGGGACAGATACGCAGTATTTT.

The chain recombines TRBV4-3 with TRBJ1-1, with TRBD1 as a possible D gene (5 bases). This CDR3 has 15 residues. Germline lookup yields CDR1 LGHNA and CDR2 YSLEER. V was clipped by 0 bases and J by 3 bases, with 11 bases between them. CDR3 bases: TGCGCCAGCAGCCAAGATCTAGGGGCCGACACTGAAGCTTTCTTT. This translates into CASSQDLGADTEAFF.

This chain joins TRBV7-8 and TRBJ2-2, with 7 bases identical to TRBD1. The CDR3 is 14 amino acids. V trimming: 5 bases; J trimming: 1 base; junction bases outside the gene matches: 1. From germline, CDR1 is SGHVS and CDR2 FQNEAQ. In DNA form, the CDR3 reads TGTGCCAGCAGCCGGACAGGGAACACCGGGGAGCTGTTTTTT. Protein product: CASSRTGNTGELFF.

This sequence joins TRBV11-2 and TRBJ2-7, with 11 bases fitting TRBD1. Per germline, CDR1 SGHAT and CDR2 FQNNGV. The CDR3 contains 14 residues. V dropped 6 bases and J dropped 5; count of bases not matched to a gene: 6. The CDR3 region has the DNA TGTGCCAGCAGTTTGGACAGGGGGCTCCACGAGCAGTACTTC. It encodes CASSLDRGLHEQYF.

The chain combines TRBV27 with TRBJ2-1, with 7 bases fitting TRBD2. Per germline, CDR1 MNHEY and CDR2 SMNVEV (reference sequence). The V and J ends lost 1 base and 5 bases, in that order; junction bases with no gene match: 2. This CDR3 spans 14 amino acids. The CDR3 loop is CASSLWGGDNEQFF. The DNA of the CDR3 is TGTGCCAGCAGTTTATGGGGAGGGGACAATGAGCAGTTCTTC.

The V and J genes are TRBV5-4 and TRBJ2-3; D possibly uses TRBD1 or TRBD2 (5 bases each). CDR1 SGHNT and CDR2 YYREEE come from the germline V gene (reference sequence). V was cut by 0 bases and J by 7 bases, with 15 bases left in between. This CDR3 contains 15 residues. In DNA form, the CDR3 reads TGTGCCAGCAGCTTGGGGCTAGCTAGGGGAAATACGCAGTATTTT. This codes for CASSLGLARGNTQYF. The variable domain in full, with the rest retrieved from reference TRBV5-4 and TRBJ2-3, is ETGVTQSPTHLIKTRGQQVTLRCSSQSGHNTVSWYQQALGQGPQFIFQYYREEENGRGNFPPRFSGLQFPNYSSELNVNALELDDSALYLCASSLGLARGNTQYFGPGTRLTVL.

The chain employs TRBV6-6 and TRBJ1-1; no definite D call. V lost 0 bases and J lost 2, with 7 bases in between. The CDR3 runs to 14 residues. CDR1 and CDR2 (germline): MNHNY, SVGAGI (reference sequence). CDR3 sequence: CASSYSDLNTEAFF. For the CDR3, the DNA is TGTGCCAGCAGTTACTCGGACCTAAACACTGAAGCTTTCTTT.

The chain links TRBV4-2 to TRBJ1-3; no firm D call. The V gene lost 3 bases and the J gene lost 0 bases, with 12 bases spanning the gap. Germline loops: CDR1 LGHNA, CDR2 YNFKEQ. The CDR3 has 16 amino acids. This CDR3 is CASSHRRRISGNTIYF. CDR3 sequence (DNA): TGTGCCAGCAGCCACAGACGGCGGATCTCTGGAAACACCATATATTTT.

The chain employs TRBV14 and TRBJ2-4; D is possibly TRBD2 (5 bases). V lost 1 base and J lost 4, with 14 bases in between. The CDR3 length is 16 residues. The germline V gene has CDR1 SGHDN and CDR2 FVKESK. CDR3 bases: TGTGCCAGCAGCCAAGCTCGGGGAATGGCAAAAAACATTCAGTACTTC. It codes for CASSQARGMAKNIQYF.

V usage is TRBV7-2 and J usage is TRBJ1-1; the D is unclear. Trimming took 3 bases from V and 1 from J, leaving 12 bases between them. Germline loops: CDR1 SGHTA, CDR2 FQGNSA. CDR3 length equals 15 residues. CDR3 protein: CASSLPPGRNTEAFF. The CDR3 DNA reads TGTGCCAGCAGCTTGCCCCCTGGGAGGAACACTGAAGCTTTCTTT.

The rearrangement uses TRBV4-2 and TRBJ1-2; possibly TRBD1 for D (6 bases). V lost 4 bases and J 0 bases, leaving 18 bases between the germline ends. This CDR3 comprises 17 residues. Germline values: CDR1 LGHNA, CDR2 YNFKEQ. The CDR3 coding sequence is TGTGCCAGCAGCCCCCCGAGGGGGAAGTTAGCTAACTATGGCTACACCTTC. Its translation is CASSPPRGKLANYGYTF.

The V and J genes are TRBV5-6 and TRBJ2-7; D possibly corresponds to TRBD2 (6 bases). The germline gives CDR1 SGHDT, CDR2 YYEEEE. CDR3 length: 15 amino acids. Trimming cost V 2 bases and J 2 bases, with 14 bases left between them. CDR3 in amino acids: CASSLLRDFTYEQYF. The CDR3 DNA is TGTGCCAGCAGCTTACTCCGGGACTTCACCTACGAGCAGTACTTC.

The chain joins TRBV6-5 to TRBJ2-3; D possibly uses TRBD1 or TRBD2 (5 bases each). Germline V gene lookup returns CDR1 MNHEY and CDR2 SVGAGI. This CDR3 has 14 residues. Trimming removed 2 bases at V and 1 base at J, with 7 bases between. The CDR3 coding sequence is TGTGCCAGCAGTTACCGAGGGGGCACAGATACGCAGTATTTT. Its protein is CASSYRGGTDTQYF.

This clone showed up just once. CDR3 DNA sequence: TGCGCCAGCAGCCCAAGATCCCTCCGCGGGGAGGACGAGCAGTACTTC. Translating gives CASSPRSLRGEDEQYF. V gene TRBV4-1 combines with J gene TRBJ2-7, with D possibly being TRBD2 (6 bases). Between the trimmed V and J ends, which lost 4 bases and 5 bases, there was a span of 21 bases. Per germline, CDR1 MGHRA and CDR2 YSYEKL. The CDR3 length is 16 residues.

This clone appeared a single time. The chain links TRBV10-3 to TRBJ2-7; TRBD2 matches at 12 bases. Germline CDR1 reads ENHRY; CDR2 reads SYGVKD. This CDR3 is 16 amino acids long. V shed 4 bases and J 7 bases; nucleotides not matched to a gene: 11. CDR3 coding DNA: TGTGCCATCAGTGCCCGTCTAGCGGGGGGGCCTGGAGAGCAGTACTTC. This translates into CAISARLAGGPGEQYF.

The CDR3 region is CASSQDGRPGGALETQYF. In DNA form, the CDR3 reads TGTGCCAGCAGCCAAGATGGGCGCCCGGGCGGAGCTCTGGAGACCCAGTACTTC. The rearrangement links TRBV4-2 to TRBJ2-5; D is undetermined. Germline V lookup: CDR1 LGHNA, CDR2 YNFKEQ. Trimming took off 0 bases at V and 5 bases at J, with 22 bases between the two ends. This CDR3 region has 18 residues.